Presented here are 30 T cell receptor beta chains from one specimen sequenced in a study of cytomegalovirus exposure and HLA in healthy donors (dated by TCRdb to 2016 to 2017). Libraries came from the immunoSEQ multiplex PCR assay. For the multiplex PCR, a mixture combining 60 forward primers for TCR Vbeta segments and 13 reverse primers for TCR Jbeta segments was used. Here the immuneACCESS table is served through TCRdb, limited to in-frame sequences with V and J called. Missing clones are a known gap in these copies; in checked studies unresolved V genes cover under half, and the rest lacks a known reason. The sample table lists more than 70,000 clones, around three quarters of them with a count of one. Jointly, the top ten make up about 3% of the sample. Sequenced input: PBMCs. All receptors derive from a man in his forties in good health and CMV-seronegative.

This rearrangement joins TRBV7-8 to TRBJ1-2; D perhaps matches TRBD1 (5 bases). The CDR3 is 15 amino acids. V was pared by 1 base and J by 8 bases, with 17 bases between. From germline, CDR1 is SGHVS and CDR2 FQNEAQ. The CDR3 sequence: CASSLVAPPQAGYTF. The CDR3, as DNA: TGTGCCAGCAGCTTAGTCGCGCCCCCACAGGCAGGCTACACCTTC.

This clone was counted a single time. The chain is built from TRBV12-1 and TRBJ2-5; TRBD2 is the table's D call and was not checked against the DNA. TRBV12-1 is a recognized pseudogene. The CDR3 runs to 15 residues. The CDR3 DNA reads TGTGCCAGCAGCTTGGGCTGGACTAGCGAGGAGACCCAGTACTTC. Translating gives CASSLGWTSEETQYF.

This clone came up once. V is TRBV7-9 and J is TRBJ2-1; the D gene is possibly TRBD2 (6 bases). CDR1 SEHNR and CDR2 FQNEAQ come from the germline V gene (reference sequence). V shed 5 bases and J shed 13 bases, with 18 bases lying between them. The CDR3 is made up of 13 amino acids. The CDR3 coding sequence is TGTGCCAGCAGCGATAAACTCACTAGCAGCCAGTTCTTC. Translation gives CASSDKLTSSQFF.

Regarding this clone: Other DNA sequences within the sample encode an identical CDR3. The V call is TRBV28, the J call TRBJ1-3, with D uncertain. This CDR3 region has 12 residues. Germline V gene sequence: CDR1 MDHEN, CDR2 SYDVKM. V lost 2 bases, J lost 3 bases, and 2 bases lay in between. The CDR3 here is CASSLRGNTIYF. CDR3 DNA: TGTGCCAGCAGTTTACGTGGAAACACCATATATTTT.

This chain joins TRBV29-1 and TRBJ2-5; D might be TRBD2 (7 bases). Germline CDR1 reads SQVTM; CDR2 reads ANQGSEA. CDR3 length equals 18 residues. V lost 0 bases to trimming and J lost 5 bases, with 25 bases between them. CDR3 loop: CSVEDQIGEGGGPETQYF. The CDR3 DNA reads as TGCAGCGTTGAAGATCAGATCGGGGAGGGGGGGGGCCCGGAGACCCAGTACTTC.

The CDR3: CASSQEGAGRPYNEQFF. CDR3 DNA sequence: TGCGCCAGCAGCCAAGAGGGGGCCGGGCGCCCCTACAATGAGCAGTTCTTC. V usage is TRBV4-1 and J usage is TRBJ2-1, with D maybe TRBD1 (6 bases). CDR1 and CDR2 from the germline V gene are MGHRA and YSYEKL. V was pared by 0 bases and J by 2 bases, with 14 bases between. The CDR3 extends over 17 amino acids.

This clone was seen once. V usage is TRBV7-9 and J usage is TRBJ2-5; D may be TRBD2 (7 bases). CDR3 length equals 15 residues. Germline V gene lookup returns CDR1 SEHNR and CDR2 FQNEAQ (reference sequence). The V end was cut by 3 bases, the J end by 11 bases, with 22 bases between. The CDR3 reads CASSFAGTTGREQYF. Here the CDR3 DNA reads TGTGCCAGCAGCTTCGCCGGGACAACAGGGAGGGAGCAGTACTTC.

Notes on this clone: In the same sample, other DNA sequences code for this CDR3. The chain couples TRBV27 to TRBJ2-3; the D gene is possibly TRBD2 (5 bases). This CDR3 comprises 13 residues. V gave up 6 bases and J gave up 4 bases, with 11 bases separating them. Germline loops: CDR1 MNHEY, CDR2 SMNVEV (reference sequence). This CDR3 is CASRPTGSDTQYF. In DNA form, the CDR3 reads TGTGCCAGCAGGCCCACGGGGTCAGATACGCAGTATTTT.

DNA for the CDR3: TGTGCCAGCACCCAACCAGGGGAGGGTTACTATGGCTACACCTTC. It specifies CASTQPGEGYYGYTF. The chain has TRBV28 and TRBJ1-2, with a possible D match to TRBD1 (6 bases). The CDR3 covers 15 residues. The V end lost 7 bases, the J end lost 3 bases, and 18 bases lay between the germline ends. Germline CDR1 MDHEN, CDR2 SYDVKM.

The V and J genes are TRBV27 and TRBJ2-7; perhaps TRBD1 as D (5 bases). Germline lookup yields CDR1 MNHEY and CDR2 SMNVEV (reference sequence). The CDR3 extends over 14 amino acids. Trimming shortened V by 7 bases and J by 2 bases, and 15 bases separated the two germline ends. CDR3 sequence: CASTTLGRAYEQYF. For the CDR3, the DNA is TGTGCCAGCACCACCCTCGGCAGGGCCTACGAGCAGTACTTC.

This clone was detected only a few times. This chain joins TRBV4-1 and TRBJ2-5; 9 bases align to TRBD2. Matching the DNA end better, TRBJ2-7 makes the J call doubtful. Germline-derived CDR1 and CDR2 are MGHRA and YSYEKL. CDR3 length: 15 amino acids. CDR3 nucleotides: TGCGCCAGCAGCCCAGCGGGGGGCCCGACCTACGAGCAGTACTTC. Translation gives CASSPAGGPTYEQYF.

The rearrangement joins TRBV20-1 to TRBJ1-1; the D is unclear. Germline V gives CDR1 DFQATT, CDR2 SNEGSKA (reference sequence). The CDR3 sequence is 8 residues long. Deletions cut 7 bases from V and 11 bases from J, with 8 bases between. DNA for the CDR3: TGCAGTGGGCCGAAGGCTTTCTTT. Amino acids: CSGPKAFF.

The chain uses TRBV6-4 and TRBJ1-6; D gene unclear. Germline V lookup: CDR1 MRHNA, CDR2 SNTAGT. V lost 3 bases to trimming and J lost 10 bases, with 10 bases between them. This CDR3 is built from 13 residues. The chain's CDR3 is CASSESVRSPLHF. CDR3 nucleotides: TGTGCCAGCAGTGAATCGGTGAGGTCACCCCTCCACTTT.

V and J are TRBV7-9 and TRBJ2-2, with 7 nucleotides matching TRBD1. Germline V lookup: CDR1 SEHNR, CDR2 FQNEAQ (reference sequence). This CDR3 is 15 amino acids long. The V segment lost 5 bases and the J segment 7 bases; nucleotides outside the gene matches: 10. CDR3 nucleotide sequence: TGTGCCAGCAGCATCGAAAGGGGGCTTGTCGGGGAGCTGTTTTTT. Its protein is CASSIERGLVGELFF.

The chain uses TRBV28 and TRBJ1-2; maybe TRBD1 (6 bases). The CDR3 is made up of 12 amino acids. V shed 7 bases and J shed 11 bases, with 17 bases lying between them. Looked up from germline, CDR1 is MDHEN and CDR2 is SYDVKM. The CDR3 bases are TGTGCCAGCACCGGGACATCTAGTTTTTACACCTTC. The encoded protein is CASTGTSSFYTF.

Turning to this clone: Other nucleotide sequences in the sample specify the same CDR3. This chain connects TRBV6-5 to TRBJ2-5, with 12 bases that match TRBD2. Unmatched junction bases numbered 4, after V lost 3 bases and J lost 5 bases. CDR1 is MNHEY, CDR2 SVGAGI, per germline. The length of the CDR3 is 15 residues. The CDR3 loop is CASSYASGGAETQYF. The CDR3 DNA reads as TGTGCCAGCAGTTATGCTAGCGGGGGGGCCGAGACCCAGTACTTC.

This clone was detected only a few times. The chain links TRBV6-5 to TRBJ1-1; 7 bases are a match to TRBD1. V lost 0 bases to trimming and J lost 10 bases; unmatched junction nucleotides: 5. Germline CDR1 is MNHEY and CDR2 is SVGAGI. The CDR3 extends over 13 amino acids. This CDR3 reads CASSYSEGARAFF. CDR3 DNA sequence: TGTGCCAGCAGTTACTCGGAGGGGGCGCGAGCTTTCTTT.

The chain couples TRBV5-1 to TRBJ2-5; D perhaps matches TRBD2 (5 bases). V lost 0 bases, J lost 5 bases, and 14 bases lay in between. Germline lookup yields CDR1 SGHRS and CDR2 YFSETQ. The CDR3 spans 15 residues. DNA for the CDR3: TGCGCCAGCAGCTTGGAACCGATCACGGGGGAGACCCAGTACTTC. This translates into CASSLEPITGETQYF.

The chain has TRBV27 and TRBJ1-5, with 11 bases that match TRBD1. The CDR3 length is 15 residues. The V and J ends lost 6 bases and 11 bases, in that order; junction bases with no gene match: 12. Germline-derived CDR1 and CDR2 are MNHEY and SMNVEV (reference sequence). The CDR3 nucleotides read TGTGCCAGCAGACCCCGGGACAGGGGACAGGGGGCCCAGCATTTT. It codes for CASRPRDRGQGAQHF.

The chain couples TRBV4-1 to TRBJ2-5; 7 nucleotides line up with TRBD1. The CDR3 loop spans 20 amino acids. Germline-derived CDR1 and CDR2 are MGHRA and YSYEKL. The V segment lost 4 bases and the J segment 0 bases; nucleotides outside the gene matches: 20. CDR3 DNA sequence: TGCGCCAGCAGCCTTTACGCTACATTCCAGCAGGACAGGTACCAAGAGACCCAGTACTTC. Its protein product is CASSLYATFQQDRYQETQYF.

This chain joins TRBV6-4 and TRBJ2-3; D call uncertain. V dropped 5 bases and J dropped 1 base, with 10 bases sitting between them. This CDR3 has 14 amino acids. Germline loops: CDR1 MRHNA, CDR2 SNTAGT. The CDR3 sequence is CASSPISGTDTQYF. The CDR3 DNA reads as TGTGCCAGCAGTCCTATTTCGGGCACAGATACGCAGTATTTT.

The CDR3 nucleotides are TGTGCCAGCGCAAAGCCAGGGGTCACCGGGGAGCTGTTTTTT. Amino acids: CASAKPGVTGELFF. The chain has TRBV6-5 and TRBJ2-2; D might be TRBD1 (6 bases). Germline V CDR1 and CDR2: MNHEY, SVGAGI. V was cut by 8 bases and J by 4 bases, with 14 bases left in between. The CDR3 length is 14 residues.

This clone was counted once. This chain connects TRBV6-5 to TRBJ1-6; D not certain. The length of the CDR3 is 16 residues. Between the trimmed V and J ends, which lost 3 bases and 0 bases, there was a span of 9 bases. Per germline, CDR1 MNHEY and CDR2 SVGAGI. The CDR3 nucleotides are TGTGCCAGCAGTTATTTGGGGAGCTCCTATAATTCACCCCTCCACTTT. The encoded protein is CASSYLGSSYNSPLHF.

CDR3: CASSQVPRNGYTF. CDR3 coding DNA: TGCGCCAGCAGCCAAGTTCCCAGAAATGGCTACACCTTC. The chain couples TRBV4-1 to TRBJ1-2; D is undetermined. The CDR3 sequence is 13 residues long. The ends were cut back, 1 base at V and 6 bases at J, with 9 bases in the middle. Germline CDR1 and CDR2: MGHRA and YSYEKL.

The V and J genes are TRBV7-2 and TRBJ2-7; D might be TRBD1 (6 bases). The V gene's germline CDR1 is SGHTA and CDR2 FQGNSA. The V and J ends lost 4 bases and 3 bases respectively, with 13 bases between them. The CDR3 is made up of 14 amino acids. CDR3 in DNA: TGTGCCAGCAGCTCCCGGGCAGGGGTCTACGAGCAGTACTTC. Translation: CASSSRAGVYEQYF.

J is TRBJ2-6 and V is TRBV27, with D tentatively TRBD1 (6 bases). V was clipped by 3 bases and J by 4 bases, with 19 bases between them. CDR1 is MNHEY, CDR2 SMNVEV, per germline (reference sequence). This CDR3 has 18 amino acids. CDR3 DNA: TGTGCCAGCAGTTTCCAGGGGCTTGAAGGTCCCGGGGCCAACGTCCTGACTTTC. This gives the protein CASSFQGLEGPGANVLTF. Combining the CDR3 with reference TRBV27 and TRBJ2-6 gives the whole variable domain EAQVTQNPRYLITVTGKKLTVTCSQNMNHEYMSWYRQDPGLGLRQIYYSMNVEVTDKGDVPEGYKVSRKEKRNFPLILESPSPNQTSLYFCASSFQGLEGPGANVLTFGAGSRLTVL.

This rearrangement joins TRBV7-9 to TRBJ1-2, with D hard to call. Germline CDR1 is SEHNR and CDR2 is FQNEAQ (reference sequence). The CDR3 is 16 amino acids. The germline V and J ends were trimmed by 1 base and 5 bases, with 17 bases remaining between them. Here the CDR3 reads CASSLVVGLLHYGYTF. In DNA form, the CDR3 reads TGTGCCAGCAGCTTAGTGGTCGGACTTCTACATTATGGCTACACCTTC.

The chain couples TRBV4-3 to TRBJ2-1, with 15 bases lining up with TRBD2. The CDR3 length is 16 residues. Trimming cost V 2 bases and J 8 bases; bases outside gene matches: 4. From germline, CDR1 is LGHNA and CDR2 YSLEER. DNA of the CDR3: TGCGCCAGCAGCCAACGGACTAGCGGGGGGGCGGATGAGCAGTTCTTC. As protein: CASSQRTSGGADEQFF.

The genes are TRBV6-4 and TRBJ2-7; perhaps TRBD1 as D (6 bases). Deletions cut 6 bases from V and 1 base from J, with 10 bases between. The V gene's germline CDR1 is MRHNA and CDR2 SNTAGT. This CDR3 has 13 amino acids. CDR3 in DNA: TGTGCCAGCAGAGGACAGCGATCCTACGAGCAGTACTTC. This translates into CASRGQRSYEQYF.

V and J are TRBV4-2 and TRBJ2-1; the D gene is possibly TRBD2 (5 bases). The ends were cut back, 4 bases at V and 1 base at J, with 17 bases in the middle. Germline lookup yields CDR1 LGHNA and CDR2 YNFKEQ. The CDR3 totals 17 residues. CDR3 DNA sequence: TGTGCCAGCAGCCCTTACCCTAGCTCATCGTCCTACAATGAGCAGTTCTTC. It yields the protein CASSPYPSSSSYNEQFF.